This entry lists 30 T cell receptor beta chains sequenced from one sample in a study of vaccination effects on CD4 cells after COVID-19. Viral peptide pool expansion of antigen-specific CD4+ T cells preceded sequencing in the ViraFEST assay. CD4+ T cell isolation took place after less than 13 days of culture. Either the BNT162b2 or mRNA-1273 vaccine was given to participants in two doses. For these receptors, no antigen is known. Sequencing was performed with immunoSEQ multiplex PCR; in TCRdb, only in-frame clones are kept and a portion is missing. This table has about 38,000 clones, approximately 82% appearing once. Sequenced here: CD4+ T cells from PBMCs cultured with HCoV-NL63 spike peptides, sampled after COVID-19 vaccination. The receptors here all came from a human donor who received a COVID-19 vaccine. Some clones in this sample may be carry-over from other donors' samples.

The chain joins TRBV6-5 to TRBJ2-5, with D uncertain. This CDR3 region has 14 residues. Germline assignment: CDR1 MNHEY and CDR2 SVGAGI. Trimming took off 5 bases at V and 5 bases at J, with 15 bases between the two ends. The CDR3 DNA is TGTGCCAGCAGTCAAAGACCCTTGGGGGAGACCCAGTACTTC. This encodes CASSQRPLGETQYF.

The chain combines TRBV2 with TRBJ1-1; D is unresolved. Trimming shortened V by 3 bases and J by 2 bases, and 13 bases separated the two germline ends. CDR1 and CDR2 (germline): SNHLY, FYNNEI. The CDR3 runs 15 residues. DNA of the CDR3: TGTGCCAGCAGTGAGGTAGCGGTCGTTAACACTGAAGCTTTCTTT. Its translation: CASSEVAVVNTEAFF.

The V gene is TRBV24-1, the J gene TRBJ2-3; the D is unclear. Germline V lookup: CDR1 KGHDR, CDR2 SFDVKD. The V gene lost 4 bases and the J gene lost 3 bases, with 4 bases spanning the gap. The CDR3 is 12 amino acids. This CDR3 is CATSDATDTQYF. The CDR3, as DNA: TGTGCCACCAGTGACGCAACAGATACGCAGTATTTT.

This chain connects TRBV5-1 to TRBJ2-5; weak D call: TRBD1 (7 bases). The CDR3 loop spans 16 amino acids. The V end was cut by 4 bases, the J end by 4 bases, with 20 bases between. Germline V CDR1 and CDR2: SGHRS, YFSETQ. CDR3 amino acids: CASSPPTGTGGETQYF. The CDR3 DNA reads TGCGCCAGCAGCCCACCGACAGGGACTGGGGGAGAGACCCAGTACTTC.

Only one count was recorded for this clone. The chain recombines TRBV10-2 with TRBJ1-5; the D is unclear. This CDR3 has 14 residues. Deletions cut 4 bases from V and 3 bases from J, with 10 bases between. Germline V gene sequence: CDR1 WSHSY, CDR2 SAAADI. The CDR3 spells CASSGSQLNQPQHF. CDR3 in DNA: TGCGCCAGCAGTGGATCACAGCTCAATCAGCCCCAGCATTTT.

The rearrangement uses TRBV11-1 and TRBJ2-5, with TRBD1 matching over 8 bases. This CDR3 comprises 15 residues. CDR1 is SGHAT, CDR2 FQDESV, per germline (reference sequence). Trimming removed 5 bases from V and 4 bases from J; junction bases left unmatched: 9. CDR3: CASSSRQGSRETQYF. The CDR3 coding sequence is TGTGCCAGCAGCAGCCGACAGGGGTCCCGAGAGACCCAGTACTTC. Full variable domain (remainder filled in from reference TRBV11-1 and TRBJ2-5): EAEVAQSPRYKITEKSQAVAFWCDPISGHATLYWYRQILGQGPELLVQFQDESVVDDSQLPKDRFSAERLKGVDSTLKIQPAELGDSAMYLCASSSRQGSRETQYFGPGTRLLVL.

The J gene is TRBJ2-3, the V gene TRBV5-8, with D possibly being TRBD2 (7 bases). Per the germline V gene, CDR1 is SGHTS and CDR2 is YDEGEE. Between the trimmed V and J ends, which lost 8 bases and 0 bases, there was a span of 13 bases. This CDR3 has 14 amino acids. The CDR3 spells CASGAGASTDTQYF. CDR3 sequence (DNA): TGTGCCAGTGGGGCGGGGGCAAGCACAGATACGCAGTATTTT.

The chain combines TRBV7-2 with TRBJ2-5; 8 bases line up with TRBD2. The CDR3 is 16 residues long. Germline CDR1 is SGHTA and CDR2 is FQGNSA. Losses at the gene ends were 3 bases for V and 7 bases for J; bases not matched to a gene: 13. Written as DNA, the CDR3 is TGTGCCAGCAGCTTTCGTGGAAGCGGGGGAGGAGGGACCCAGTACTTC. Translation gives CASSFRGSGGGGTQYF.

J is TRBJ2-1 and V is TRBV6-2 or TRBV6-3; 8 nucleotides match TRBD2. Germline trimming cut 6 bases from V and 7 bases from J; bases unmatched to any gene: 8. Germline V gene data show CDR1 as MNHEY and CDR2 as SVGEGT. The CDR3 is 14 amino acids. CDR3 protein: CASSRLGGGNEQFF. The CDR3 nucleotides read TGTGCCAGCAGCAGGCTTGGCGGGGGGAATGAGCAGTTCTTC.

The rearrangement links TRBV5-1 to TRBJ1-2, with D unclear. Germline loops: CDR1 SGHRS, CDR2 YFSETQ. V lost 0 bases and J lost 1, with 4 bases in between. This CDR3 comprises 13 residues. CDR3 sequence (DNA): TGCGCCAGCAGCTTGGCGGTTAACTATGGCTACACCTTC. It yields the protein CASSLAVNYGYTF.

This clone was counted only a few times. This sequence joins TRBV7-2 and TRBJ1-2; D ambiguous. The CDR3 is made up of 14 amino acids. The germline CDR1 and CDR2 sequences are SGHTA and FQGNSA. Trimming took 5 bases from V and 1 from J, leaving 11 bases between them. The CDR3 protein is CASSPATDNYGYTF. Here the CDR3 DNA reads TGTGCCAGCAGCCCCGCCACAGATAACTATGGCTACACCTTC.

The V call is TRBV18, the J call TRBJ1-1; D is ambiguous. V gave up 6 bases and J gave up 1 base, with 9 bases separating them. CDR3 length equals 13 residues. CDR1 and CDR2 (germline): KGHSH, LQKENI. CDR3 DNA sequence: TGTGCCAGCTCTACGGGAGGGAACACTGAAGCTTTCTTT. Protein: CASSTGGNTEAFF. Full variable domain (outside the CDR3, taken from reference TRBV18 and TRBJ1-1): NAGVMQNPRHLVRRRGQEARLRCSPMKGHSHVYWYRQLPEEGLKFMVYLQKENIIDESGMPKERFSAEFPKEGPSILRIQQVVRGDSAAYFCASSTGGNTEAFFGQGTRLTVV.

V and J are TRBV7-2 and TRBJ2-4; possibly TRBD1 for D (5 bases). In germline, CDR1 is SGHTA, CDR2 FQGNSA. V was cut by 5 bases and J by 3 bases, with 14 bases left in between. The CDR3 is made up of 15 amino acids. The CDR3 loop is CASSPDSGNKNIQYF. The CDR3 DNA follows: TGTGCCAGCAGCCCCGACAGTGGGAACAAAAACATTCAGTACTTC. Filled out from reference TRBV7-2 and TRBJ2-4, the complete variable domain reads GAGVSQSPSNKVTEKGKDVELRCDPISGHTALYWYRQSLGQGLEFLIYFQGNSAPDKSGLPSDRFSAERTGGSVSTLTIQRTQQEDSAVYLCASSPDSGNKNIQYFGAGTRLSVL.

The rearrangement links TRBV6-1 to TRBJ2-5, with 9 nucleotides matching TRBD2. Germline CDR1 and CDR2: MNHNS and SASEGT. The CDR3 length is 16 residues. V lost 2 bases to trimming and J lost 4 bases; unmatched junction nucleotides: 8. The CDR3 nucleotides read TGTGCCAGCAGTGAACCGGGACTAGCAAAAGGAGAGACCCAGTACTTC. This sequence encodes CASSEPGLAKGETQYF.

The chain combines TRBV28 with TRBJ1-2, with 7 bases matching TRBD1. Trimming took 5 bases from V and 5 from J; bases not matched to a gene: 14. CDR3 length: 16 residues. Germline V lookup: CDR1 MDHEN, CDR2 SYDVKM. The CDR3 sequence is CASSISGTAYGYGYTF. The CDR3 nucleotides read TGTGCCAGCAGTATCTCCGGGACAGCGTATGGTTATGGCTACACCTTC.

V is TRBV7-2 and J is TRBJ2-2; 8 bases agree with TRBD1. This CDR3 has 16 residues. Trimming took 4 bases from V and 4 from J; bases not matched to a gene: 8. Germline CDR1 reads SGHTA; CDR2 reads FQGNSA. This CDR3 is CASSSRTGKITGELFF. The CDR3 region has the DNA TGTGCCAGCAGCTCTAGGACAGGGAAGATCACCGGGGAGCTGTTTTTT. The variable domain in full, completed from reference TRBV7-2 and TRBJ2-2, reads GAGVSQSPSNKVTEKGKDVELRCDPISGHTALYWYRQSLGQGLEFLIYFQGNSAPDKSGLPSDRFSAERTGGSVSTLTIQRTQQEDSAVYLCASSSRTGKITGELFFGEGSRLTVL.

In DNA, the CDR3 is TGTGCCAGCAGCTTGGTGAGCGGGGGGTACACTGAAGCTTTCTTT. It yields the protein CASSLVSGGYTEAFF. V gene TRBV11-2 combines with J gene TRBJ1-1, with D tentatively TRBD1 (5 bases). Trimming took off 3 bases at V and 3 bases at J, with 14 bases between the two ends. This CDR3 has 15 amino acids. Germline CDR1 is SGHAT and CDR2 is FQNNGV.

The chain has TRBV7-9 and TRBJ2-3; D is unclear. Germline assignment: CDR1 SEHNR and CDR2 FQNEAQ (reference sequence). The V gene lost 6 bases and the J gene lost 0 bases, with 13 bases spanning the gap. CDR3 size: 15 residues. CDR3 amino acids: CASRPTPTSTDTQYF. For the CDR3, the DNA is TGTGCCAGCAGACCAACACCGACTAGCACAGATACGCAGTATTTT.

The rearrangement uses TRBV5-8 and TRBJ2-3, with unresolved D. With 6 bases removed from V and 1 base from J, the gap between germline ends came to 12 bases. The CDR3 spans 14 residues. Germline CDR1 reads SGHTS; CDR2 reads YDEGEE. CDR3 sequence: CASTRTWGTDTQYF. DNA of the CDR3: TGTGCCAGCACAAGAACGTGGGGCACAGATACGCAGTATTTT.

This clone was observed once. The rearrangement joins TRBV30 to TRBJ1-2, with no clear D. V was pared by 0 bases and J by 7 bases, with 9 bases between. CDR1 is GTSNPN, CDR2 SVGIG, per germline (reference sequence). The CDR3 has 12 amino acids. CDR3: CAWSVTVPGYTF. Written as DNA, the CDR3 is TGTGCCTGGAGTGTAACGGTCCCTGGCTACACCTTC.

This chain joins TRBV2 and TRBJ2-2; a possible D gene is TRBD1 (5 bases). Per germline, CDR1 SNHLY and CDR2 FYNNEI. The CDR3 consists of 16 residues. The V gene lost 1 base and the J gene lost 0 bases, with 9 bases spanning the gap. CDR3 in DNA: TGTGCCAGCAGTGAAGGGGGCGGATCGAACACCGGGGAGCTGTTTTTT. Residues: CASSEGGGSNTGELFF.

The rearrangement joins TRBV24-1 to TRBJ1-2; D is undetermined. CDR1 and CDR2 (germline): KGHDR, SFDVKD. The CDR3 spans 13 residues. Trimming left V 4 bases short and J 4 bases short, with 9 bases between. CDR3 sequence: CATSDRDSYGYTF. CDR3 nucleotide sequence: TGTGCCACCAGTGACCGTGATAGCTATGGCTACACCTTC.

The rearrangement links TRBV19 to TRBJ2-5, with a possible D match to TRBD1 (6 bases). CDR3 length equals 15 residues. Deletions cut 5 bases from V and 3 bases from J, with 16 bases between. CDR1 is LNHDA and CDR2 is SQIVND in the germline V gene (reference sequence). The CDR3 bases are TGTGCCAGTAGTCCAACCGGGACACGGAAAGAGACCCAGTACTTC. Translating it yields CASSPTGTRKETQYF.

This clone showed up just once. V is TRBV25-1 and J is TRBJ1-6; tentative D call: TRBD1 (5 bases). The V end was cut by 5 bases, the J end by 8 bases, with 10 bases between. The CDR3 spans 13 residues. Germline V CDR1 and CDR2: MGHDK, SYGVNS. The CDR3 is CASSQGVDSPLHF. The DNA for the CDR3 is TGTGCCAGCAGTCAAGGGGTGGATTCACCCCTCCACTTT.

This chain's CDR3 is CATSRGLAEETQYF. In nucleotides, the CDR3 is TGTGCCACCAGCAGAGGCTTAGCAGAAGAGACCCAGTACTTC. The V gene is TRBV15, the J gene TRBJ2-5; D remains ambiguous. V lost 1 base and J lost 3, with 9 bases in between. The length of the CDR3 is 14 residues. Germline V lookup: CDR1 LNHNV, CDR2 YYDKDF (reference sequence). Filled out from reference TRBV15 and TRBJ2-5, the complete variable domain reads DAMVIQNPRYQVTQFGKPVTLSCSQTLNHNVMYWYQQKSSQAPKLLFHYYDKDFNNEADTPDNFQSRRPNTSFCFLDIRSPGLGDTAMYLCATSRGLAEETQYFGPGTRLLVL.

The chain couples TRBV4-1 to TRBJ1-5; 10 bases are a match to TRBD1. The trim removed 3 bases at V and 3 bases at J, leaving 14 bases unmatched. CDR3 size: 19 residues. Germline lookup yields CDR1 MGHRA and CDR2 YSYEKL. The CDR3 here is CASSQIWDRGTTNNQPQHF. In nucleotides, the CDR3 is TGCGCCAGCAGCCAGATCTGGGACAGGGGAACCACTAACAATCAGCCCCAGCATTTT.

This sequence joins TRBV5-1 and TRBJ2-2; D perhaps matches TRBD1 (6 bases). The length of the CDR3 is 16 residues. Germline loops: CDR1 SGHRS, CDR2 YFSETQ. V gave up 4 bases and J gave up 0 bases, with 13 bases separating them. CDR3: CASSRRQVSNTGELFF. CDR3 sequence (DNA): TGCGCCAGCAGCCGACGACAGGTCTCGAACACCGGGGAGCTGTTTTTT.

This clone was counted between two and nine times. This sequence joins TRBV28 and TRBJ1-6, with D perhaps TRBD1 (6 bases). There are 15 residues in the CDR3. From germline, CDR1 is MDHEN and CDR2 SYDVKM. The V and J ends lost 3 bases and 5 bases respectively, with 11 bases between them. This CDR3 reads CASSFLDRDNSPLHF. The CDR3 nucleotides are TGTGCCAGCAGTTTTCTGGACAGAGATAATTCACCCCTCCACTTT.

The V call is TRBV2, the J call TRBJ2-3; perhaps TRBD1 as D (6 bases). Per the germline V gene, CDR1 is SNHLY and CDR2 is FYNNEI. The ends were cut back, 4 bases at V and 2 bases at J, with 10 bases in the middle. The CDR3 is 14 residues long. The CDR3 nucleotides read TGTGCCAGCAGTGCGGACAGCTTCACAGATACGCAGTATTTT. This encodes CASSADSFTDTQYF.

This clone was picked up a small number of times. The chain uses TRBV4-2 and TRBJ2-7, with TRBD2 matching 9 bases. Germline CDR1 and CDR2: LGHNA and YNFKEQ. Trimming took 0 bases from V and 4 from J; bases not matched to a gene: 7. The CDR3 loop spans 16 amino acids. CDR3 coding DNA: TGTGCCAGCAGCCAAGATTCTTCTAGCGGGGAATACGAGCAGTACGTC. It specifies CASSQDSSSGEYEQYV.